This T cell receptor beta chain was sequenced for a study of blood T cell repertoires in COVID-19. Study overall: Acute and convalescent COVID-19 specimens originated in the United States, Italy and Spain. PBMCs, B-cell-depleted T cells, or T cells provided the cDNA or gDNA that made up the material.

Germline CDR1 is MNHEY and CDR2 is SVGAGI. This CDR3 contains 14 residues. V dropped 2 bases and J dropped 6 bases, with 14 bases sitting between them. In the source study's methods: Amplification with reference gene primers provided the estimates of nucleated cell counts. TCRdb's table, derived via immunoSEQ multiplex PCR, lists solely in-frame clones and lacks some. Clonal size and the V and J genes are those of that table, whereas D and trimming came from the DNA. Of about 180,000 clones listed, 81% are singletons. Patients from Seattle were sampled longitudinally, starting during active infection.

This TCR was sampled from an elderly woman with COVID-19, enrolled during active disease. V and J are TRBV6-5 and TRBJ2-7, with D possibly matching TRBD2 (6 bases). Sequencing was performed on peripheral blood. The CDR3 DNA reads TGTGCCAGCAGTTACGGGATCGGGAGCACCGAGCAGTACTTC. Its translation: CASSYGIGSTEQYF.